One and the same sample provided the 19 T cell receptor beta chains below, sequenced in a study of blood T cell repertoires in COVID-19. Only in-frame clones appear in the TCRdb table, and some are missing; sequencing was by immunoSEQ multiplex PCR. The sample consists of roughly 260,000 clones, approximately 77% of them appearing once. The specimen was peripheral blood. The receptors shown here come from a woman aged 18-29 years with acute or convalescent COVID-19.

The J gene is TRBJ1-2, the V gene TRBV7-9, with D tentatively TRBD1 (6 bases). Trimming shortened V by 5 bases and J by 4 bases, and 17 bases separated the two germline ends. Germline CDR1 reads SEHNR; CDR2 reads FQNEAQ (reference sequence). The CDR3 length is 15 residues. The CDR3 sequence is CASSPGGAETYGYTF. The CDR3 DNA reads TGTGCCAGCAGCCCGGGGGGGGCCGAAACCTATGGCTACACCTTC.

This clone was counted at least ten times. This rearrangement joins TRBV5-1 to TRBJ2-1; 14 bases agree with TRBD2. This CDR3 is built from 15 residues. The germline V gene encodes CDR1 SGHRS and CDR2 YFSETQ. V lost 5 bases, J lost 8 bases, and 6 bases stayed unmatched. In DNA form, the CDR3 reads TGCGCCAGCAGACCGGGACTAGCGGGAGTTTATGAGCAGTTCTTC. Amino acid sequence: CASRPGLAGVYEQFF. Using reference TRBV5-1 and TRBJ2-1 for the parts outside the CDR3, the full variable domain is KAGVTQTPRYLIKTRGQQVTLSCSPISGHRSVSWYQQTPGQGLQFLFEYFSETQRNKGNFPGRFSGRQFSNSRSEMNVSTLELGDSALYLCASRPGLAGVYEQFFGPGTRLTVL.

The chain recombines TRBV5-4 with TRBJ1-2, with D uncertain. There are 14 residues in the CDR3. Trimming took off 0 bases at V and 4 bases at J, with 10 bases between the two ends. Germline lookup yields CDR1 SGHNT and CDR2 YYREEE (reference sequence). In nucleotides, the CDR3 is TGTGCCAGCAGCTTGGCCTCCGGGAGCTATGGCTACACCTTC. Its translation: CASSLASGSYGYTF.

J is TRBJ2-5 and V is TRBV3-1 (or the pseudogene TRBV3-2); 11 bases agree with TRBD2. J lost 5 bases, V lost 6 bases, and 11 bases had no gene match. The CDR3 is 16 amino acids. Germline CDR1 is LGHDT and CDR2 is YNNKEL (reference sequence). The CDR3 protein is CASRQTLAGGWETQYF. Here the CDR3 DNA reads TGTGCCAGCAGACAGACTCTAGCGGGAGGTTGGGAGACCCAGTACTTC.

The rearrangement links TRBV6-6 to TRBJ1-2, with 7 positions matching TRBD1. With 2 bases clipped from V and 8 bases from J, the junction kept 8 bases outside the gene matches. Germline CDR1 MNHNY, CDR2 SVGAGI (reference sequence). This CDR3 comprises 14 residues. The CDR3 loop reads CASSYGGGVGGYTF. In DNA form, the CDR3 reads TGTGCCAGCAGTTACGGAGGGGGCGTCGGGGGCTACACCTTC.

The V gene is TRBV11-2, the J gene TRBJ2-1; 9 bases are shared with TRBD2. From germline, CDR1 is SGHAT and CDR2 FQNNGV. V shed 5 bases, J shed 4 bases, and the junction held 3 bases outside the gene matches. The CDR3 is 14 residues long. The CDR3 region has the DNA TGTGCCAGCAGCCGGACTAGCGTGTACAATGAGCAGTTCTTC. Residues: CASSRTSVYNEQFF.

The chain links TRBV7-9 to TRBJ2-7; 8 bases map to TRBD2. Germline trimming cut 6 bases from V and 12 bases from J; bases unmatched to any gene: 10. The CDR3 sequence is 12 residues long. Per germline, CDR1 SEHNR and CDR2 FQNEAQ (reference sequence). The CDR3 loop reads CASSLGGGTLYF. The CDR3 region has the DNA TGTGCCAGCAGTCTAGGCGGGGGGACATTGTACTTC.

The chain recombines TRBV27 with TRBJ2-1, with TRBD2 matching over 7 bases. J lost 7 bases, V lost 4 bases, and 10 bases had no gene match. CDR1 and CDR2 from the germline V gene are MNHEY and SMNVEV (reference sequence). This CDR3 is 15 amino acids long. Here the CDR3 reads CASSSGDYRTNEQFF. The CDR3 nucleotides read TGTGCCAGCAGTTCCGGGGACTACCGTACTAATGAGCAGTTCTTC.

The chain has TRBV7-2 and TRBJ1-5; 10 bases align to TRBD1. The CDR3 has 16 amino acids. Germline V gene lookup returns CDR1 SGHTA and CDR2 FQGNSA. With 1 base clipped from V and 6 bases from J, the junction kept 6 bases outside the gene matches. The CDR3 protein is CASSLGQGANFQPQHF. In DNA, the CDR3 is TGTGCCAGCAGCTTAGGACAGGGGGCGAATTTTCAGCCCCAGCATTTT.

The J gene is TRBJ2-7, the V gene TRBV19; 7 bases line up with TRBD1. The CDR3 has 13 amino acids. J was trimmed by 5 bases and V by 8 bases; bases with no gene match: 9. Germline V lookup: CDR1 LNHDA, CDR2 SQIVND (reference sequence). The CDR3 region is CASRTGAADEQYF. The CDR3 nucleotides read TGTGCCAGTCGCACAGGGGCCGCGGACGAGCAGTACTTC.

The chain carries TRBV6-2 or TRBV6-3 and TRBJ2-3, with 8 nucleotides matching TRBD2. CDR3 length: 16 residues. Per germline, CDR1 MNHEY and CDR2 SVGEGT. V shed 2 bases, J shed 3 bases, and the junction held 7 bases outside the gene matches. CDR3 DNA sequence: TGTGCCAGCAGTTACACAGTAGCGGGATTTACAGATACGCAGTATTTT. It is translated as CASSYTVAGFTDTQYF.

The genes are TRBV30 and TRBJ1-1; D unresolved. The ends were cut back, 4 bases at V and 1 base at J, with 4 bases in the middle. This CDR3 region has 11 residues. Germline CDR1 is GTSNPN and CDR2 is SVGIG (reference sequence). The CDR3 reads CAWKQNTEAFF. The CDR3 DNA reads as TGTGCCTGGAAACAGAACACTGAAGCTTTCTTT.

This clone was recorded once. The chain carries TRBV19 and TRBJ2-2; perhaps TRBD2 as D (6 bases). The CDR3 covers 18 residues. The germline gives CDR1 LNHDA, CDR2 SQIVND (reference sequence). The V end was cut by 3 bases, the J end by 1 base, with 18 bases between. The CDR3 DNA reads TGTGCCAGTAGTATTGTAGGGACCGGGACTGTGAACACCGGGGAGCTGTTTTTT. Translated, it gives CASSIVGTGTVNTGELFF.

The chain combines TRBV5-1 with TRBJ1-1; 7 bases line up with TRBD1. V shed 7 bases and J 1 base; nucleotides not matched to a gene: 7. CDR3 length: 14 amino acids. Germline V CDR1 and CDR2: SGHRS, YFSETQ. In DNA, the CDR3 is TGCGCCAGCCGTCCCGGGACAGCGAACACTGAAGCTTTCTTT. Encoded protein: CASRPGTANTEAFF.

This chain's CDR3 is CASASRGTEAFF. Written as DNA, the CDR3 is TGTGCCAGCGCAAGCAGGGGCACTGAAGCTTTCTTT. This rearrangement joins TRBV19 to TRBJ1-1, with a weak D call TRBD1 (6 bases). Trimming took off 9 bases at V and 4 bases at J, with 12 bases between the two ends. CDR1 and CDR2 (germline): LNHDA, SQIVND (reference sequence). This CDR3 has 12 residues.

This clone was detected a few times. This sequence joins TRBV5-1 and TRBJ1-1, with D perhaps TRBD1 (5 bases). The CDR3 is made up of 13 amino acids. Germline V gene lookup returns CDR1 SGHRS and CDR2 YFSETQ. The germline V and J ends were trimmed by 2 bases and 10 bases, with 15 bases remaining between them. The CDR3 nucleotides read TGCGCCAGCAGCTTTGATGGCCAGGGTGCAGCTTTCTTT. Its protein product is CASSFDGQGAAFF.

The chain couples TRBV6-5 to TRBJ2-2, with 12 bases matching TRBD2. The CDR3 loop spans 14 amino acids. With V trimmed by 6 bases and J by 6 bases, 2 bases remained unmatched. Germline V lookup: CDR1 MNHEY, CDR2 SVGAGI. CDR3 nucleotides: TGTGCCAGCAGCAGACTAGCGGGAGCCGGGGAGCTGTTTTTT. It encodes CASSRLAGAGELFF.

This chain's CDR3 is CASSEASHYTF. The CDR3 DNA follows: TGTGCCAGCAGCGAGGCCTCACATTACACCTTC. This chain links TRBV7-9 with TRBJ1-2; the D is unclear. The CDR3 spans 11 residues. V lost 5 bases and J lost 11, with 12 bases in between. Germline V gives CDR1 SEHNR, CDR2 FQNEAQ (reference sequence).

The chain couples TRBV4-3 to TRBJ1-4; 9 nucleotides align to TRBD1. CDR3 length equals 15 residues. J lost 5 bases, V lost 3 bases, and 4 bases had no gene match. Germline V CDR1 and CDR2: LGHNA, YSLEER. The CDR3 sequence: CASSQGTGINEKLFF. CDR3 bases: TGCGCCAGCAGCCAGGGGACAGGGATCAATGAAAAACTGTTTTTT.